This T cell receptor (beta chain) was found in a study of blood T cell repertoires in COVID-19. The repertoire was sequenced with immunoSEQ multiplex PCR; TCRdb's copy has only in-frame clones and lacks some. The repertoire holds around 150,000 clones, with approximately 88% as singletons. Trimming took off 3 bases at V and 2 bases at J, with 14 bases between the two ends. From germline, CDR1 is DFQATT and CDR2 SNEGSKA (reference sequence). CDR3 length: 15 residues. The chain recombines TRBV20-1 with TRBJ1-5; D remains unclear. This TCR was recovered from a woman between 45 and 60 years old who had recovered from COVID-19. The sample was PBMCs or T cells enriched from blood (not recorded which). CDR3 in DNA: TGCAGTGCTAGTTTAACCCTCGCGGGCAATCAGCCCCAGCATTTT. It specifies CSASLTLAGNQPQHF.